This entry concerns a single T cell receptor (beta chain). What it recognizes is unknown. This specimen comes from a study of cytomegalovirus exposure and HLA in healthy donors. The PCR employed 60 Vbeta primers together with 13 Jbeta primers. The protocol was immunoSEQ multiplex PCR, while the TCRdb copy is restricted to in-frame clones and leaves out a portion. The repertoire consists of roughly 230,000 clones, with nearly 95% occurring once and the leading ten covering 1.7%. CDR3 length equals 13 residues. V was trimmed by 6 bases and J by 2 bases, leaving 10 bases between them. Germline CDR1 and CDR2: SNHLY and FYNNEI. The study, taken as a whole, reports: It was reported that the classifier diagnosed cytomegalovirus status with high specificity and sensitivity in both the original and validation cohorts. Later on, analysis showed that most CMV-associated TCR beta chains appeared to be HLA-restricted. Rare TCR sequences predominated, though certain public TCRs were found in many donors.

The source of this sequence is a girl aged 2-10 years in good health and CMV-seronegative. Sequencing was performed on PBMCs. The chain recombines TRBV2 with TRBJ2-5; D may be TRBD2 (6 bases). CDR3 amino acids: CASSEGLQETQYF. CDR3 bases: TGTGCCAGCAGCGAGGGACTTCAAGAGACCCAGTACTTC.